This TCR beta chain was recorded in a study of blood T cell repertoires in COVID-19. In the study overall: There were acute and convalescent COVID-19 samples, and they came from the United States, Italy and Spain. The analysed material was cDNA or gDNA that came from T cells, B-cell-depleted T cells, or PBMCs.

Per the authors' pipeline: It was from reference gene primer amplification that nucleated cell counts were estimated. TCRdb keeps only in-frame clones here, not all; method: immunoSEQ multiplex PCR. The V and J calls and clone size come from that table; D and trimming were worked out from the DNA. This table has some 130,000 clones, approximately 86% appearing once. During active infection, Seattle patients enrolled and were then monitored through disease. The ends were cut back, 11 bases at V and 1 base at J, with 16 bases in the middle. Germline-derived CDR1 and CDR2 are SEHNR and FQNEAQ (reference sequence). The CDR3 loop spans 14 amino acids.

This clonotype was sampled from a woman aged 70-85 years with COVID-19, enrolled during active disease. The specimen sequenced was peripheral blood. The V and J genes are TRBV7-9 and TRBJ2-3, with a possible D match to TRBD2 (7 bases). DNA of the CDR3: TGTGCCGGTGGGCGGGGGCCAGGCACAGATACGCAGTATTTT. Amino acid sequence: CAGGRGPGTDTQYF.